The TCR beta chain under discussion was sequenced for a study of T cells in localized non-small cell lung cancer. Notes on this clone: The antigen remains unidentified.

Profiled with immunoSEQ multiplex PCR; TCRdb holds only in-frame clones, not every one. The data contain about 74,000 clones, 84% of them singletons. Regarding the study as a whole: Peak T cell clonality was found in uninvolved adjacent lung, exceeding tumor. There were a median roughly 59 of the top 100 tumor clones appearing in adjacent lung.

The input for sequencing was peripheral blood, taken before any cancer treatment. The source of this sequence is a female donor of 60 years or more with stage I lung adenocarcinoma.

The CDR3 loop is CASSLGLAGGENNEQFF. In nucleotides, the CDR3 is TGTGCCAGCAGCTTGGGACTAGCGGGGGGGGAAAACAATGAGCAGTTCTTC. V gene TRBV7-6 combines with J gene TRBJ2-1; 16 bases map to TRBD2. Per the germline V gene, CDR1 is SGHVS and CDR2 is FNYEAQ. J was trimmed by 5 bases and V by 3 bases; bases with no gene match: 4. This CDR3 contains 17 residues. Variable domain in full (rest from reference TRBV7-6 and TRBJ2-1): GAGVSQSPRYKVTKRGQDVALRCDPISGHVSLYWYRQALGQGPEFLTYFNYEAQQDKSGLPNDRFSAERPEGSISTLTIQRTEQRDSAMYRCASSLGLAGGENNEQFFGPGTRLTVL.